Below, 11 T cell receptor beta chains from the same sample are listed, as sequenced in a study of blood T cell repertoires in COVID-19. Sequencing used immunoSEQ multiplex PCR; TCRdb keeps in-frame clones, though not all of them. The table lists 99,000 or so clones, 75% to 90% of them singletons. Sequencing was carried out using peripheral blood. These receptors all come from a man aged 45-60 years with acute or convalescent COVID-19.

The chain is built from TRBV13 and TRBJ2-7; TRBD2 aligns across 13 bases. The CDR3 is made up of 18 amino acids. Germline assignment: CDR1 PRHDT and CDR2 FYEKMQ (reference sequence). V shed 4 bases and J 2 bases; nucleotides not matched to a gene: 11. This CDR3 is CASSSRGLAGERTYEQYF. The CDR3 bases are TGTGCCAGCAGCTCACGCGGACTAGCGGGAGAACGTACCTACGAGCAGTACTTC.

The J gene is TRBJ1-1, the V gene TRBV9; 10 bases agree with TRBD1. V was pared by 4 bases and J by 0 bases, with 6 bases of the junction left unmatched. Germline assignment: CDR1 SGDLS and CDR2 YYNGEE. This CDR3 is built from 16 residues. The CDR3 region has the DNA TGTGCCAGCAGCCCCTGGACAGGGGGAGTGAACACTGAAGCTTTCTTT. It specifies CASSPWTGGVNTEAFF.

The chain joins TRBV25-1 to TRBJ2-2; TRBD1 agrees at 7 bases. This CDR3 has 15 residues. With V trimmed by 4 bases and J by 4 bases, 6 bases remained unmatched. From germline, CDR1 is MGHDK and CDR2 SYGVNS. The CDR3 is CASSAGTAGTGELFF. CDR3 bases: TGTGCCAGCAGTGCAGGGACAGCCGGCACCGGGGAGCTGTTTTTT.

The rearrangement links TRBV5-1 to TRBJ2-5; D uncertain. This CDR3 is 12 amino acids long. The V gene lost 4 bases and the J gene lost 1 base, with 5 bases spanning the gap. Germline CDR1 reads SGHRS; CDR2 reads YFSETQ. The CDR3 loop is CASSPGQETQYF. The CDR3 coding sequence is TGCGCCAGCAGCCCCGGCCAAGAGACCCAGTACTTC.

CDR3 nucleotides: TGTGCCAGCAGGGAGACAGGCACCGGACAAGAGACCCAGTACTTC. The encoded protein is CASRETGTGQETQYF. The genes are TRBV2 and TRBJ2-5; tentative D call: TRBD1 (6 bases). This CDR3 contains 15 residues. V was shortened by 6 bases and J by 2 bases, with 16 bases between the two germline ends. Germline lookup yields CDR1 SNHLY and CDR2 FYNNEI.

The chain recombines TRBV27 with TRBJ2-2; the match to TRBD2 covers 7 bases. The length of the CDR3 is 16 residues. V dropped 6 bases and J dropped 6; count of bases not matched to a gene: 13. From germline, CDR1 is MNHEY and CDR2 SMNVEV (reference sequence). The DNA of the CDR3 is TGTGCCAGCAGGGGATCAGGACTAGTTGGAGCCGGGGAGCTGTTTTTT. This translates into CASRGSGLVGAGELFF.

V usage is TRBV7-9 and J usage is TRBJ2-7; 12 positions match TRBD2. The CDR3 totals 14 residues. J lost 5 bases, V lost 6 bases, and 5 bases had no gene match. Germline CDR1 SEHNR, CDR2 FQNEAQ (reference sequence). CDR3 nucleotides: TGTGCCAGCAGTTCTCTAGCGGGAGGGCACGAGCAGTACTTC. This encodes CASSSLAGGHEQYF.

This clone appeared a few times. The chain has TRBV7-9 and TRBJ2-7, with TRBD1 as a possible D gene (6 bases). CDR1 SEHNR and CDR2 FQNEAQ come from the germline V gene (reference sequence). V lost 5 bases to trimming and J lost 6 bases, with 11 bases between them. The CDR3 spans 12 residues. CDR3 residues: CASSHRVGEQYF. In DNA form, the CDR3 reads TGTGCCAGCAGCCACAGGGTTGGCGAGCAGTACTTC.

The chain links TRBV6-2 or TRBV6-3 to TRBJ1-5; D is uncertain. The CDR3 covers 16 residues. V was shortened by 2 bases and J by 4 bases, with 15 bases between the two germline ends. Germline V CDR1 and CDR2: MNHEY, SVGEGT. The CDR3 nucleotides read TGTGCCAGCAGTTACCTCCGTTCCTATAAAAATCAGCCCCAGCATTTT. It translates to CASSYLRSYKNQPQHF.

The rearrangement links TRBV5-1 to TRBJ2-3; D is undetermined. CDR3 length equals 14 residues. Germline-derived CDR1 and CDR2 are SGHRS and YFSETQ. The ends were cut back, 0 bases at V and 4 bases at J, with 9 bases in the middle. The CDR3 DNA reads TGCGCCAGCAGCTTGGTCGGAGCGTCAGATACGCAGTATTTT. Residues: CASSLVGASDTQYF.

This chain joins TRBV10-1 and TRBJ2-2, with D possibly being TRBD2 (5 bases). CDR1 and CDR2 from the germline V gene are WNHNN and SYGVQD (reference sequence). The CDR3 loop spans 18 amino acids. Trimming stripped 2 bases from V and 1 base from J, with 17 bases between. The CDR3 reads CASSEGAWKGGNTGELFF. CDR3 in DNA: TGCGCCAGCAGTGAGGGCGCGTGGAAAGGAGGGAACACCGGGGAGCTGTTTTTT.